A selection of T cell receptor beta chains follows, all from one sample in a study of cytomegalovirus exposure and HLA in healthy donors. The repertoire was sequenced with immunoSEQ multiplex PCR; TCRdb's copy has only in-frame clones and lacks some. The sample has roughly 150,000 clones; approximately 73% are singletons. Sequencing was done on a sample of PBMCs. These receptors came from a woman between 18 and 29 years old in good health and CMV-seropositive. Both conserved end residues are part of each CDR3. The D gene is left open where the match is weak. Clone size is shown for a subset of rows, as once, few, many or a class of expanded clone.

V	J	D	size	CDR3	DNA
TRBV5-3	TRBJ2-3	TRBD2	-	CARSLGCGGRVDTQYF	TGTGCCAGAAGCTTGGGTTGCGGGGGGCGCGTAGATACGCAGTATTTT
TRBV19	TRBJ1-5	-	-	CAATGSAINQPQHF	TGTGCTGCAACAGGTTCTGCAATCAATCAGCCCCAGCATTTT
TRBV18	TRBJ1-2	TRBD1	-	CASSPNTGGGYTF	TGTGCCAGCTCACCCAATACAGGGGGTGGCTACACCTTC
TRBV19	TRBJ2-3	-	-	CASSTAGATDTQYF	TGTGCCAGTAGTACGGCGGGGGCAACAGATACGCAGTATTTT
TRBV5-4	TRBJ1-3	-	-	CASSFGSESSGNTIYF	TGTGCCAGCAGCTTCGGCAGCGAGAGCTCTGGAAACACCATATATTTT
TRBV2	TRBJ2-2	TRBD2	-	CASRVGGTYTGELFF	TGTGCCAGCAGGGTCGGGGGGACGTACACCGGGGAGCTGTTTTTT
TRBV5-4	TRBJ1-2	-	-	CASSLEGGRGYTF	TGTGCCAGCAGCTTGGAGGGGGGGAGAGGCTACACCTTC
TRBV29-1	TRBJ2-5	TRBD1	-	CSVGTEGDFLETQYF	TGCAGCGTGGGGACAGAGGGAGATTTTTTGGAGACCCAGTACTTC
TRBV5-1	TRBJ2-1	TRBD2	-	CASHSGGPSSYNEQFF	TGCGCCAGTCATAGCGGGGGGCCAAGCTCCTACAATGAGCAGTTCTTC
TRBV18	TRBJ1-2	-	-	CASSPLRANYGYTF	TGTGCCAGCTCACCACTCAGGGCTAACTATGGCTACACCTTC
TRBV7-7	TRBJ2-5	TRBD2	-	CASSPSGDSGTQYF	TGTGCTAGCAGTCCTAGCGGGGACTCAGGGACCCAGTACTTC
TRBV5-6	TRBJ1-1	TRBD1	-	CASSLGSRGDTEAFF	TGTGCCAGCAGCTTAGGTAGCAGGGGGGACACTGAAGCTTTCTTT
TRBV15	TRBJ1-2	-	-	CATSSGQTYGYTF	TGTGCCACCAGCAGCGGACAGACCTATGGCTACACCTTC
TRBV19	TRBJ1-5	TRBD1	-	CASSWYQGARQPQHF	TGTGCCAGTAGTTGGTATCAGGGGGCTCGACAGCCCCAGCATTTT
TRBV21-1	TRBJ1-4	-	-	CASATETNEKLFF	TGTGCCAGCGCGACAGAAACTAATGAAAAACTGTTTTTT
TRBV9	TRBJ2-1	TRBD2	-	CASSVDAGGYNEQFF	TGTGCCAGCAGCGTAGATGCGGGGGGCTACAATGAGCAGTTCTTC
TRBV5-4	TRBJ2-3	-	once	CASRLFGGKEKLADTQYF	TGTGCCAGCAGGTTGTTCGGGGGAAAAGAGAAATTAGCAGATACGCAGTATTTT
TRBV7-3	TRBJ2-2	-	-	CASSPTPGLNTGELFF	TGTGCCAGCAGCCCGACACCGGGACTCAACACCGGGGAGCTGTTTTTT
TRBV7-9	TRBJ1-2	TRBD1	-	CASSPFLGTGGEYNYGYTF	TGTGCCAGCAGCCCTTTCCTGGGGACAGGGGGGGAGTACAACTATGGCTACACCTTC
TRBV9	TRBJ1-4	-	-	CASSVGATHNEKLFF	TGTGCCAGCAGCGTAGGCGCGACACACAATGAAAAACTGTTTTTT
TRBV5-1	TRBJ1-3	TRBD1	few	CASSLGLQGAGNTIYF	TGCGCCAGCAGCTTGGGATTACAGGGGGCAGGAAACACCATATATTTT
TRBV30	TRBJ2-2	-	few	CAWRRRRRDTGELFF	TGTGCCTGGAGGAGAAGACGACGGGACACCGGGGAGCTGTTTTTT
TRBV5-3	TRBJ2-3	TRBD1	-	CARRPLGTGCTDTQYF	TGTGCCAGAAGACCTTTAGGGACAGGGTGCACAGATACGCAGTATTTT
TRBV6-5	TRBJ1-6	-	-	CASKSRDNSPLHF	TGTGCCAGCAAGAGCAGGGATAATTCACCCCTCCACTTT
TRBV28	TRBJ2-2	-	few	CATYDRNTGELFF	TGTGCCACTTACGACAGGAACACCGGGGAGCTGTTTTTT
TRBV7-8	TRBJ2-7	-	-	CASSLTGSSYEQYF	TGTGCCAGCAGCTTGACCGGGAGCTCCTACGAGCAGTACTTC
TRBV7-9	TRBJ2-7	TRBD2	-	CSSSPPGGPYEQYF	TGTTCCAGCAGCCCCCCGGGAGGGCCCTACGAGCAGTACTTC
TRBV28	TRBJ1-5	-	once	CASSFVGGNQPQHF	TGTGCCAGCAGTTTCGTGGGGGGGAATCAGCCCCAGCATTTT
TRBV11-2	TRBJ2-1	TRBD2	-	CASSFTLRGGKYNEQFF	TGTGCCAGCAGCTTTACTCTACGGGGGGGTAAATACAATGAGCAGTTCTTC
TRBV7-9	TRBJ1-2	-	-	CASSLVGKGSANYGYTF	TGTGCCAGCAGCTTAGTTGGGAAGGGTAGCGCTAACTATGGCTACACCTTC
TRBV28	TRBJ2-1	-	-	CASSLPQYYNEQFF	TGTGCCAGCAGTTTGCCTCAGTATTACAATGAGCAGTTCTTC
TRBV5-4	TRBJ2-1	TRBD1	once	CASSWGTVNEQFF	TGTGCCAGCAGCTGGGGGACAGTCAATGAGCAGTTCTTC
TRBV5-5	TRBJ1-5	-	-	CASSPRVGYQPQHF	TGTGCCAGCAGCCCACGGGTCGGATATCAGCCCCAGCATTTT
TRBV5-4	TRBJ1-1	TRBD1	-	CASSTSEGTGVTEAFF	TGTGCCAGCAGCACCTCGGAGGGGACAGGGGTGACTGAAGCTTTCTTT
TRBV12-5	TRBJ2-6	-	-	CASAASGANVLTF	TGTGCTAGTGCCGCGTCTGGGGCCAACGTCCTGACTTTC
TRBV5-4	TRBJ2-1	-	-	CASSLDQGLGNEQFF	TGTGCCAGCAGCTTGGATCAGGGGTTGGGCAATGAGCAGTTCTTC
TRBV9	TRBJ2-3	-	-	CASSVDPGGGDTQYF	TGTGCCAGCAGCGTAGATCCGGGGGGCGGGGATACGCAGTATTTT
TRBV7-2	TRBJ2-3	-	-	CASSLVADTQYF	TGTGCCAGCAGCTTAGTAGCAGATACGCAGTATTTT
TRBV18	TRBJ2-6	-	-	CASESGANVLTF	TGTGCCAGCGAGTCTGGGGCCAACGTCCTGACTTTC
TRBV4-3	TRBJ2-7	-	few	CASSQDGSGEQYF	TGCGCCAGCAGCCAAGATGGTAGTGGCGAGCAGTACTTC
TRBV10-1	TRBJ2-7	TRBD1	-	CASSGQGRSSSYEQYF	TGCGCCAGCAGTGGACAGGGACGGTCAAGCTCCTACGAGCAGTACTTC
TRBV6-6	TRBJ1-2	-	once	CASSYSGSREVGYTF	TGTGCCAGCAGTTACTCGGGTTCTAGGGAGGTGGGCTACACCTTC
TRBV19	TRBJ1-1	TRBD1	-	CASRSTGVFTEAFF	TGTGCCAGTCGTTCAACAGGGGTGTTCACTGAAGCTTTCTTT